What follows are 15 T cell receptor beta chains derived from one specimen sequenced in a study of cytomegalovirus exposure and HLA in healthy donors. The PCR employed 60 Vbeta primers together with 13 Jbeta primers. Some clones are missing from TCRdb's copy, which holds only in-frame ones; the method was immunoSEQ multiplex PCR. The sample contains roughly 130,000 clones, over 75% of which appear only once. Sequencing was carried out using PBMCs. These receptor sequences come from a man younger than 40 in good health and CMV-seronegative.

This rearrangement joins TRBV5-6 to TRBJ2-7, with D possibly TRBD1 on 5 matching bases. The CDR3 loop spans 15 amino acids. The V end was cut by 4 bases, the J end by 5 bases, with 19 bases between. CDR1 and CDR2 from the germline V gene are SGHDT and YYEEEE. The CDR3 region is CASSDSRVIRHEQYF. CDR3 bases: TGTGCCAGCAGCGATTCCAGGGTAATAAGACACGAGCAGTACTTC.

The chain's CDR3 is CASSEWAGRGGSGANVLTF. As DNA, the CDR3 is TGTGCCAGCAGTGAATGGGCGGGCCGAGGCGGCTCTGGGGCCAACGTCCTGACTTTC. The V and J genes are TRBV6-1 and TRBJ2-6, with D possibly being TRBD2 (5 bases). CDR3 length: 19 residues. The V end lost 2 bases, the J end lost 0 bases, and 17 bases lay between the germline ends. Per the germline V gene, CDR1 is MNHNS and CDR2 is SASEGT.

The V gene is TRBV16, the J gene TRBJ1-5, with 10 bases aligning to TRBD1. Per the germline V gene, CDR1 is KGHSY and CDR2 is FQNENV. CDR3 length: 16 residues. Unmatched junction bases numbered 9, after V lost 4 bases and J lost 6 bases. The CDR3 sequence is CASSPYRDRGSQPQHF. In nucleotides, the CDR3 is TGTGCCAGCAGCCCTTACCGGGACAGGGGTAGTCAGCCCCAGCATTTT. The full variable domain, with the rest looked up from reference TRBV16 and TRBJ1-5, is GEEVAQTPKHLVRGEGQKAKLYCAPIKGHSYVFWYQQVLKNEFKFLISFQNENVFDETGMPKERFSAKCLPNSPCSLEIQATKLEDSAVYFCASSPYRDRGSQPQHFGDGTRLSIL.

Comment on this clone: Other DNA sequences in this specimen translate into the identical CDR3. J is TRBJ2-6 and V is TRBV19, with D possibly matching TRBD1 (5 bases). V dropped 1 base and J dropped 2 bases, with 6 bases sitting between them. The CDR3 runs 15 residues. Germline CDR1 is LNHDA and CDR2 is SQIVND (reference sequence). As DNA, the CDR3 is TGTGCCAGTAGTATAGGGGGCGCTGGGGCCAACGTCCTGACTTTC. Amino acid sequence: CASSIGGAGANVLTF.

V and J are TRBV2 and TRBJ1-1; TRBD1 might be the D (6 bases). V gave up 7 bases and J gave up 2 bases, with 11 bases separating them. There are 13 residues in the CDR3. Germline V gene sequence: CDR1 SNHLY, CDR2 FYNNEI. As DNA, the CDR3 is TGTGCCAGCACCAGGGACACAAACACTGAAGCTTTCTTT. It translates to CASTRDTNTEAFF.

V usage is TRBV7-8 and J usage is TRBJ1-1, with a tentative D call TRBD1 (5 bases). The CDR3 sequence is 13 residues long. V lost 5 bases and J lost 3, with 10 bases in between. The germline V gene encodes CDR1 SGHVS and CDR2 FQNEAQ. The CDR3 loop reads CASSPQGDTEAFF. The CDR3 DNA reads as TGTGCCAGCAGCCCCCAGGGTGACACTGAAGCTTTCTTT.

In its sample, this clone was seen a few times. The rearrangement links TRBV6-6 to TRBJ1-1, with D hard to call. This CDR3 contains 13 residues. Germline V gives CDR1 MNHNY, CDR2 SVGAGI (reference sequence). V gave up 6 bases and J gave up 2 bases, with 10 bases separating them. The CDR3 region has the DNA TGTGCCAGCAGACGGAGCGTCAACACTGAAGCTTTCTTT. Translated: CASRRSVNTEAFF.

The gene calls are TRBV15 and TRBJ2-5; D is possibly TRBD2 (5 bases). The DNA end lines up better with TRBJ2-7; the J call may be wrong. Germline values: CDR1 LNHNV, CDR2 YYDKDF (reference sequence). There are 15 residues in the CDR3. CDR3 region: CATSILSTGTGEQYF. CDR3 coding DNA: TGTGCCACCAGCATATTATCTACGGGAACGGGCGAGCAGTACTTC.

The rearrangement links TRBV10-1 to TRBJ2-3, with 8 bases that match TRBD1. V lost 5 bases to trimming and J lost 2 bases; unmatched junction nucleotides: 3. This CDR3 spans 14 amino acids. CDR1 is WNHNN and CDR2 is SYGVQD in the germline V gene (reference sequence). CDR3 protein: CASSTGQDTDTQYF. DNA for the CDR3: TGCGCCAGCAGTACGGGACAGGACACAGATACGCAGTATTTT.

This chain uses TRBV9 with TRBJ2-3, with TRBD2 identical over 7 bases. The trim removed 0 bases at V and 6 bases at J, leaving 7 bases unmatched. The length of the CDR3 is 15 residues. Per the germline V gene, CDR1 is SGDLS and CDR2 is YYNGEE. CDR3 in amino acids: CASSVDAGDPDTQYF. CDR3 bases: TGTGCCAGCAGCGTAGATGCGGGAGATCCGGATACGCAGTATTTT.

This clone appeared a single time. The rearrangement joins TRBV7-2 to TRBJ1-2; possible D gene TRBD1, 6 bases. Trimming left V 4 bases short and J 8 bases short, with 14 bases between. Germline-derived CDR1 and CDR2 are SGHTA and FQGNSA. The CDR3 covers 13 residues. The CDR3 protein is CASSSDRREGYTF. The CDR3 DNA sequence: TGTGCCAGCAGCTCCGACAGGAGAGAAGGCTACACCTTC.

This clone was observed once. The chain employs TRBV7-8 and TRBJ2-3; 13 bases align to TRBD2. CDR1 is SGHVS and CDR2 is FQNEAQ in the germline V gene. The CDR3 spans 16 residues. V was clipped by 5 bases and J by 5 bases; unmatched bases: 7. Here the CDR3 reads CASSPRTSGSGDTQYF. In DNA, the CDR3 is TGTGCCAGCAGCCCTCGGACTAGCGGGAGTGGAGATACGCAGTATTTT.

This chain's CDR3 is CTSSPLLGQGGKSNQPQHF. CDR3 nucleotide sequence: TGCACCAGCAGCCCCCTCCTCGGACAGGGCGGTAAGAGCAATCAGCCCCAGCATTTT. V usage is TRBV1 and J usage is TRBJ1-5; the table's D call, TRBD1, was not checked against the DNA. TRBV1 is given as a pseudogene. This CDR3 spans 19 amino acids.

The CDR3 region is CSVDRGLTEAFF. CDR3 in DNA: TGCAGCGTCGACAGGGGCCTTACTGAAGCTTTCTTT. This chain links TRBV29-1 with TRBJ1-1, with TRBD1 identical over 8 bases. CDR3 length equals 12 residues. The ends lost 6 bases at V and 5 bases at J; junction bases unmatched: 5. The V gene's germline CDR1 is SQVTM and CDR2 ANQGSEA. Drawing the rest from reference TRBV29-1 and TRBJ1-1, the complete variable domain is SAVISQKPSRDICQRGTSLTIQCQVDSQVTMMFWYRQQPGQSLTLIATANQGSEATYESGFVIDKFPISRPNLTFSTLTVSNMSPEDSSIYLCSVDRGLTEAFFGQGTRLTVV.

The chain combines TRBV27 with TRBJ2-7, with 7 bases fitting TRBD1. Germline CDR1 MNHEY, CDR2 SMNVEV (reference sequence). J gave up 3 bases and V 4 bases, and 9 bases lay outside the gene matches. The length of the CDR3 is 15 residues. As DNA, the CDR3 is TGTGCCAGCAGTTCACTAGGACAGGATTACTACGAGCAGTACTTC. This translates into CASSSLGQDYYEQYF.